This entry lists 27 T cell receptor beta chains sequenced from one sample in a study of CD8 T cells in ankylosing spondylitis. TCRdb re-analysed the 5' RACE reads in MiXCR, keeping a single row per CDR3 protein. Counted here are about 140,000 distinct CDR3 sequences, about a third occurring once; the ten biggest clones make up approximately 6%. The sample was synovial fluid, either unsorted or a sorted T cell fraction (not recorded which). The receptor source for this set is a male donor with ankylosing spondylitis.

This clonotype was counted between two and nine times. The junction does not match germline at one end; this may be a read error. The chain links TRBV14 to TRBJ1-3; D is perhaps TRBD1 (6 bases). Germline V gene lookup returns CDR1 SGHDN and CDR2 FVKESK. The length of the CDR3 is 16 residues. CDR3 in DNA: TGTGCCAGCAGCCTTGGGGGGGCCAAAACTGGAACCACCATATATTTT. Translating gives CASSLGGAKTGTTIYF.

The gene calls are TRBV27 and TRBJ2-7; 12 positions match TRBD2. The V gene end was trimmed by 4 bases and the J gene end by 7 bases; junction bases not matched to a gene: 5. CDR1 and CDR2 (germline): MNHEY, SMNVEV (reference sequence). The CDR3 is 14 residues long. This chain's CDR3 is CASSSLAGGQEQYF. CDR3 nucleotide sequence: TGTGCCAGCAGTTCACTAGCGGGAGGTCAGGAGCAGTACTTC.

This clonotype was picked up a small number of times. The chain couples TRBV7-9 to TRBJ1-1, with a tentative D call TRBD1 (5 bases). Germline CDR1 SEHNR, CDR2 FQNEAQ (reference sequence). Trimming took off 4 bases at V and 5 bases at J, with 17 bases between the two ends. The CDR3 is 15 residues long. CDR3 residues: CASSSAGGGETEAFF. The CDR3 DNA follows: TGTGCCAGCAGCTCCGCGGGGGGGGGTGAAACTGAAGCTTTCTTT.

This clonotype was counted a few times. The rearrangement links TRBV28 to TRBJ1-2; 11 bases are a match to TRBD1. CDR1 is MDHEN, CDR2 SYDVKM, per germline. This CDR3 comprises 16 residues. V gave up 5 bases and J gave up 0 bases; unmatched junction bases: 5. In nucleotides, the CDR3 is TGTGCCAGCAGTCCCGGGACAGGGGGTTCTAACTATGGCTACACCTTC. Amino acids: CASSPGTGGSNYGYTF.

The rearrangement joins TRBV2 to TRBJ2-1; the D is unclear. CDR3 length: 14 residues. Looked up from germline, CDR1 is SNHLY and CDR2 is FYNNEI. V gave up 6 bases and J gave up 0 bases, with 9 bases separating them. CDR3 residues: CASRLSSSYNEQFF. In DNA, the CDR3 is TGTGCCAGCAGACTCTCTAGCTCCTACAATGAGCAGTTCTTC. The entire variable domain, with the rest obtained from reference TRBV2 and TRBJ2-1, is as follows: EPEVTQTPSHQVTQMGQEVILRCVPISNHLYFYWYRQILGQKVEFLVSFYNNEISEKSEIFDDQFSVERPDGSNFTLKIRSTKLEDSAMYFCASRLSSSYNEQFFGPGTRLTVL.

This clonotype came up a few times. The chain carries TRBV4-2 and TRBJ1-2; no firm D call. Germline CDR1 LGHNA, CDR2 YNFKEQ. V lost 11 bases and J lost 4, with 8 bases in between. CDR3 length: 10 residues. The CDR3 DNA reads as TGTGCCGCCCTTCCCTATGGCTACACCTTC. Its translation: CAALPYGYTF.

The V call is TRBV18, the J call TRBJ1-5; D may be TRBD1 (5 bases). Germline CDR1 reads KGHSH; CDR2 reads LQKENI. CDR3 length: 15 residues. Between the trimmed V and J ends, which lost 2 bases and 1 base, there was a span of 9 bases. CDR3 region: CASSPGRVSNQPQHF. CDR3 DNA: TGTGCCAGCTCACCAGGCAGGGTGAGCAATCAGCCCCAGCATTTT.

The V and J genes are TRBV4-1 and TRBJ2-5, with TRBD2 identical over 13 bases. CDR3 length: 16 amino acids. CDR1 and CDR2 (germline): MGHRA, YSYEKL. V was clipped by 0 bases and J by 4 bases; unmatched bases: 2. For the CDR3, the DNA is TGCGCCAGCAGCCAAGATACTAGCGGGAGGGTAGAGACCCAGTACTTC. Protein product: CASSQDTSGRVETQYF.

The gene calls are TRBV5-5 and TRBJ2-1; D may be TRBD1 or TRBD2 (5 bases each). V was shortened by 5 bases and J by 6 bases, with 18 bases between the two germline ends. CDR1 is SGHKS, CDR2 YYEKEE, per germline (reference sequence). The length of the CDR3 is 15 residues. Here the CDR3 reads CASRWDLPGGNEQFF. The CDR3 bases are TGTGCCAGCAGGTGGGACCTCCCTGGGGGCAATGAGCAGTTCTTC.

This clonotype was recorded a few times. The rearrangement links TRBV20-1 to TRBJ1-2, with 7 nucleotides matching TRBD1. CDR3 size: 11 residues. Germline CDR1 and CDR2: DFQATT and SNEGSKA (reference sequence). V lost 6 bases, J lost 4 bases, and 2 bases stayed unmatched. The DNA for the CDR3 is TGCAGTGCCAGGGGGAGCTATGGCTACACCTTC. It is translated as CSARGSYGYTF.

In this sample, this clonotype turned up a few times. V and J are TRBV20-1 and TRBJ1-1, with D possibly TRBD1 on 6 matching bases. This CDR3 spans 15 amino acids. Germline CDR1 reads DFQATT; CDR2 reads SNEGSKA (reference sequence). The V end lost 4 bases, the J end lost 7 bases, and 22 bases lay between the germline ends. The CDR3: CSAKLDRLKGGEAFF. The CDR3 bases are TGCAGTGCTAAGTTAGACAGACTCAAGGGGGGTGAAGCTTTCTTT.

Many counts were recorded for this clonotype. The rearrangement uses TRBV20-1 and TRBJ2-3; D may be TRBD1 (6 bases). CDR1 is DFQATT, CDR2 SNEGSKA, per germline (reference sequence). The V end was cut by 0 bases, the J end by 0 bases, with 13 bases between. This CDR3 is 16 amino acids long. The CDR3 loop is CSARDVSQGSTDTQYF. In DNA, the CDR3 is TGCAGTGCTAGAGACGTGTCACAGGGAAGCACAGATACGCAGTATTTT.

The chain is built from TRBV2 and TRBJ2-2; D possibly matches TRBD1 or TRBD2 (5 bases each). Trimming cost V 2 bases and J 4 bases, with 11 bases left between them. The CDR3 totals 15 residues. The germline gives CDR1 SNHLY, CDR2 FYNNEI. CDR3 amino acids: CASSESGTVTGELFF. The CDR3 DNA reads TGTGCCAGCAGTGAAAGTGGGACGGTCACCGGGGAGCTGTTTTTT.

Only a few counts were recorded for this clonotype. The V gene is TRBV5-5, the J gene TRBJ2-7; D could derive from TRBD1 or TRBD2 (7 bases each). Germline V lookup: CDR1 SGHKS, CDR2 YYEKEE (reference sequence). The CDR3 length is 14 residues. With 4 bases removed from V and 2 bases from J, the gap between germline ends came to 13 bases. The CDR3 DNA reads as TGTGCCAGCAGCCAGGGGGGGTCTACCTACGAGCAGTACTTC. It yields the protein CASSQGGSTYEQYF.

V gene TRBV11-2 combines with J gene TRBJ2-7; 7 nucleotides match TRBD1. From germline, CDR1 is SGHAT and CDR2 FQNNGV. The CDR3 spans 15 residues. V gave up 6 bases and J gave up 3 bases; unmatched junction bases: 11. The CDR3 region has the DNA TGTGCCAGCAGTTTGAAGGGGACAGATCTCTACGAGCAGTACTTC. Translating gives CASSLKGTDLYEQYF.

The V gene is TRBV20-1, the J gene TRBJ2-3; D may be TRBD2 (6 bases). The CDR3 spans 15 residues. Trimming cost V 0 bases and J 6 bases, with 16 bases left between them. Per the germline V gene, CDR1 is DFQATT and CDR2 is SNEGSKA (reference sequence). The DNA of the CDR3 is TGCAGTGCTAGAGATTGGTCGGGAGTGGACGATACGCAGTATTTT. Protein sequence: CSARDWSGVDDTQYF.

This clonotype was found a few times. This chain links TRBV5-1 with TRBJ2-1, with 10 nucleotides matching TRBD2. Germline V gives CDR1 SGHRS, CDR2 YFSETQ. After removal of 1 base from V and 6 bases from J, the junction contained 4 bases not matched to a gene. The CDR3 contains 15 residues. CDR3 region: CASSLSQREGNEQFF. CDR3 sequence (DNA): TGCGCCAGCAGCTTGAGCCAGCGGGAGGGCAATGAGCAGTTCTTC. Complete variable domain (other parts from reference TRBV5-1 and TRBJ2-1): KAGVTQTPRYLIKTRGQQVTLSCSPISGHRSVSWYQQTPGQGLQFLFEYFSETQRNKGNFPGRFSGRQFSNSRSEMNVSTLELGDSALYLCASSLSQREGNEQFFGPGTRLTVL.

In this sample, this clonotype turned up once. The V gene is TRBV5-1, the J gene TRBJ2-7; no clear D. The V and J ends lost 3 bases and 0 bases respectively, with 7 bases between them. CDR3 length equals 13 residues. CDR1 and CDR2 (germline): SGHRS, YFSETQ. Here the CDR3 reads CASSSWASYEQYF. For the CDR3, the DNA is TGCGCCAGCAGCTCTTGGGCCTCCTACGAGCAGTACTTC.

The chain combines TRBV7-2 with TRBJ2-7; D gene ambiguous. The V gene lost 5 bases and the J gene lost 0 bases, with 8 bases spanning the gap. Germline V gene sequence: CDR1 SGHTA, CDR2 FQGNSA. This CDR3 region has 13 residues. CDR3 sequence: CASSPEASYEQYF. For the CDR3, the DNA is TGTGCCAGCAGCCCCGAGGCCTCCTACGAGCAGTACTTC.

The genes are TRBV12-3 or TRBV12-4 and TRBJ1-5, with D uncertain. This CDR3 comprises 15 residues. V was clipped by 3 bases and J by 0 bases, with 9 bases between them. CDR3 DNA sequence: TGTGCCAGCAGTTTTGACCCGTATAGCAATCAGCCCCAGCATTTT. Its translation is CASSFDPYSNQPQHF.

This clonotype was seen a few times. This chain connects TRBV29-1 to TRBJ1-5; D remains ambiguous. The CDR3 is 14 amino acids. The V gene lost 4 bases and the J gene lost 2 bases, with 12 bases spanning the gap. Per germline, CDR1 SQVTM and CDR2 ANQGSEA. Here the CDR3 DNA reads TGCAGCGTTGCGAAGGGAACTGGCAATCAGCCCCAGCATTTT. It translates to CSVAKGTGNQPQHF.

The rearrangement joins TRBV5-1 to TRBJ2-5; 7 positions agree with TRBD1. After removal of 6 bases from V and 4 bases from J, the junction contained 9 bases not matched to a gene. Germline V lookup: CDR1 SGHRS, CDR2 YFSETQ. This CDR3 has 14 amino acids. The DNA for the CDR3 is TGCGCCAGCAATCGACAGGGTCCGGGAGAGACCCAGTACTTC. This sequence encodes CASNRQGPGETQYF.

The chain uses TRBV6-5 and TRBJ2-7; 9 bases map to TRBD2. Germline V lookup: CDR1 MNHEY, CDR2 SVGAGI. Trimming cost V 0 bases and J 2 bases; bases outside gene matches: 8. The CDR3 sequence is 17 residues long. CDR3 in DNA: TGTGCCAGCAGTTACTCGAAAGGCCTAGCGGGACCCTACGAGCAGTACTTC. Its translation: CASSYSKGLAGPYEQYF.

This clonotype has just a few counts. This CDR3 is CSALLAVSYNEQFF. CDR3 DNA: TGCAGTGCTCTACTAGCGGTCTCCTACAATGAGCAGTTCTTC. The chain recombines TRBV20-1 with TRBJ2-1; the match to TRBD2 covers 8 bases. V shed 5 bases and J 0 bases; nucleotides not matched to a gene: 3. The CDR3 runs 14 residues. Germline-derived CDR1 and CDR2 are DFQATT and SNEGSKA (reference sequence).

V usage is TRBV2 and J usage is TRBJ2-7, with D perhaps given as TRBD1 or TRBD2 (5 bases each). The CDR3 loop spans 13 amino acids. Trimming cost V 7 bases and J 5 bases, with 15 bases left between them. Germline V gene lookup returns CDR1 SNHLY and CDR2 FYNNEI. The CDR3 sequence: CASTGTSAHEQYF. CDR3 nucleotides: TGTGCCAGCACGGGGACCTCCGCCCACGAGCAGTACTTC. Supplemented by reference TRBV2 and TRBJ2-7, the full variable domain reads EPEVTQTPSHQVTQMGQEVILRCVPISNHLYFYWYRQILGQKVEFLVSFYNNEISEKSEIFDDQFSVERPDGSNFTLKIRSTKLEDSAMYFCASTGTSAHEQYFGPGTRLTVT.

This clonotype was detected ten times or more. This rearrangement joins TRBV24-1 to TRBJ2-1; 7 nucleotides match TRBD2. The trim removed 2 bases at V and 3 bases at J, leaving 18 bases unmatched. This CDR3 has 20 amino acids. Germline lookup yields CDR1 KGHDR and CDR2 SFDVKD. The CDR3 region has the DNA TGTGCCACCAGTGATTCCCGGGTTTGGGGGAGGGGAGAGGGCTACAATGAGCAGTTCTTC. It encodes CATSDSRVWGRGEGYNEQFF.

V and J are TRBV20-1 and TRBJ1-5; D remains unclear. This CDR3 region has 10 residues. Germline assignment: CDR1 DFQATT and CDR2 SNEGSKA (reference sequence). V was trimmed by 5 bases and J by 8 bases, leaving 7 bases between them. In DNA, the CDR3 is TGCAGTGCTGGATACAAGCCCCAGCATTTT. Amino acid sequence: CSAGYKPQHF.